Below are 22 T cell receptor beta chains sequenced from a single sample in a study of blood T cells in healthy people across ages. Alongside a J-beta primer mix, a sample-barcoded 5' primer served in a second PCR lasting about 6 to 12 cycles. TCRdb re-called the 5' RACE reads through MiXCR, storing one row per CDR3 protein. Altogether about 720,000 distinct CDR3 sequences are present, over 20% being singletons, with the ten largest covering about 22%. Sequences were obtained from blood. Source of these receptors: a man between 65 and 80 years old in good health.

The chain carries TRBV20-1 and TRBJ2-1; 7 bases line up with TRBD2. Germline V CDR1 and CDR2: DFQATT, SNEGSKA (reference sequence). The CDR3 has 15 amino acids. V was clipped by 5 bases and J by 0 bases; unmatched bases: 7. CDR3 loop: CSASLGGSSYNEQFF. Written as DNA, the CDR3 is TGCAGTGCTTCTCTCGGGGGGAGCTCCTACAATGAGCAGTTCTTC.

This clonotype occurred many times. The chain carries TRBV4-3 and TRBJ2-1, with a possible D match to TRBD2 (6 bases). Germline loops: CDR1 LGHNA, CDR2 YSLEER. V was clipped by 6 bases and J by 1 base, with 13 bases between them. The CDR3 runs to 15 residues. DNA for the CDR3: TGCGCCAGCAGTCGCAGCGGGCTTTCCTACAATGAGCAGTTCTTC. Translated, it gives CASSRSGLSYNEQFF.

This chain joins TRBV19 and TRBJ1-5; D is perhaps TRBD1 (6 bases). From germline, CDR1 is LNHDA and CDR2 SQIVND (reference sequence). Trimming pared 7 bases from V and 2 bases from J, leaving 15 bases between. The CDR3 loop spans 15 amino acids. CDR3 in DNA: TGTGCCAGTACCCGACAGGTGTTGGGCAATCAGCCCCAGCATTTT. Its translation: CASTRQVLGNQPQHF.

This clonotype has more than one count but fewer than ten. CDR3 bases: TGCGCCAGCAGCTTGTTTTCACAGGGATCGGAGGATACGCAGTATTTT. Protein sequence: CASSLFSQGSEDTQYF. The V gene is TRBV5-1, the J gene TRBJ2-3; D perhaps matches TRBD1 (6 bases). Germline-derived CDR1 and CDR2 are SGHRS and YFSETQ. The CDR3 is made up of 16 amino acids. V lost 1 base to trimming and J lost 6 bases, with 18 bases between them.

This clonotype was counted between two and nine times. DNA for the CDR3: TGCGCCAGCAGCTTGTCATGGGATGGCACAGATACGCAGTATTTT. Protein sequence: CASSLSWDGTDTQYF. The V call is TRBV5-1, the J call TRBJ2-3; no clear D. Germline values: CDR1 SGHRS, CDR2 YFSETQ. The length of the CDR3 is 15 residues. The V and J ends lost 1 base and 1 base respectively, with 10 bases between them. Combining the CDR3 with reference TRBV5-1 and TRBJ2-3 gives the whole variable domain KAGVTQTPRYLIKTRGQQVTLSCSPISGHRSVSWYQQTPGQGLQFLFEYFSETQRNKGNFPGRFSGRQFSNSRSEMNVSTLELGDSALYLCASSLSWDGTDTQYFGPGTRLTVL.

At least ten counts were recorded for this clonotype. V and J are TRBV29-1 and TRBJ2-5; possibly TRBD1 for D (6 bases). Germline CDR1 SQVTM, CDR2 ANQGSEA. V was clipped by 8 bases and J by 4 bases, with 23 bases between them. The CDR3 loop spans 15 amino acids. The CDR3 bases are TGCAGCACGGAGCAGGGACAAATATTCGGAGAGACCCAGTACTTC. Amino acids: CSTEQGQIFGETQYF. The complete variable domain, with remaining parts taken from reference TRBV29-1 and TRBJ2-5, reads SAVISQKPSRDICQRGTSLTIQCQVDSQVTMMFWYRQQPGQSLTLIATANQGSEATYESGFVIDKFPISRPNLTFSTLTVSNMSPEDSSIYLCSTEQGQIFGETQYFGPGTRLLVL.

V usage is TRBV13 and J usage is TRBJ2-7; tentatively, D is TRBD1 (5 bases). There are 12 residues in the CDR3. Looked up from germline, CDR1 is PRHDT and CDR2 is FYEKMQ (reference sequence). The ends were cut back, 6 bases at V and 7 bases at J, with 13 bases in the middle. The CDR3 bases are TGTGCCAGCAGTCCGGACACTGGGGAGCAGTACTTC. As protein: CASSPDTGEQYF.

The V call is TRBV3-1, the J call TRBJ2-6; 9 bases fit TRBD2. CDR1 is LGHDT and CDR2 is YNNKEL in the germline V gene (reference sequence). The J segment lost 3 bases and the V segment lost 7 bases, leaving 10 bases of the junction unmatched. This CDR3 has 17 amino acids. DNA for the CDR3: TGTGCCAGCATGGCGCTAGCGGGATTGGGTGGGGCCAACGTCCTGACTTTC. It is translated as CASMALAGLGGANVLTF.

The V and J genes are TRBV24-1 and TRBJ2-2; the match to TRBD1 covers 11 bases. The CDR3 consists of 19 residues. Trimming took 3 bases from V and 0 from J; bases not matched to a gene: 8. The germline CDR1 and CDR2 sequences are KGHDR and SFDVKD. CDR3 amino acids: CATSDAMGGQGANTGELFF. CDR3 nucleotides: TGTGCCACCAGTGATGCGATGGGGGGACAGGGGGCGAACACCGGGGAGCTGTTTTTT.

The sample holds many counts of this clonotype. This rearrangement joins TRBV11-3 to TRBJ2-1, with D unresolved. Germline assignment: CDR1 SGHNT and CDR2 YENEEA. This CDR3 has 15 amino acids. V was cut by 0 bases and J by 4 bases, with 10 bases left in between. The CDR3, as DNA: TGTGCCAGCAGCTTAGATAGGGCACCTTACAATGAGCAGTTCTTC. It is translated as CASSLDRAPYNEQFF. Combining the CDR3 with reference TRBV11-3 and TRBJ2-1 gives the whole variable domain EAGVVQSPRYKIIEKKQPVAFWCNPISGHNTLYWYLQNLGQGPELLIRYENEEAVDDSQLPKDRFSAERLKGVDSTLKIQPAELGDSAVYLCASSLDRAPYNEQFFGPGTRLTVL.

The chain employs TRBV20-1 and TRBJ2-5, with 11 bases that match TRBD2. The CDR3 runs to 14 residues. Germline CDR1 is DFQATT and CDR2 is SNEGSKA (reference sequence). V shed 5 bases and J 2 bases; nucleotides not matched to a gene: 4. CDR3 in DNA: TGCAGTGCTCGAACTAGCGGGGGACAAGAGACCCAGTACTTC. The encoded protein is CSARTSGGQETQYF.

The chain combines TRBV4-2 with TRBJ2-7; tentative D call: TRBD2 (5 bases). Germline V gives CDR1 LGHNA, CDR2 YNFKEQ. The CDR3 extends over 14 amino acids. V lost 1 base, J lost 4 bases, and 11 bases lay in between. The CDR3 is CASSQGTWAYEQYF. The CDR3 coding sequence is TGTGCCAGCAGCCAAGGGACTTGGGCTTACGAGCAGTACTTC.

This clonotype was picked up a small number of times. DNA for the CDR3: TGTGCCAGCAAGATAGGGAATTCTGGGGCCAACGTCCTGACTTTC. Its protein product is CASKIGNSGANVLTF. The chain carries TRBV7-6 and TRBJ2-6; D unclear. This CDR3 region has 15 residues. V lost 7 bases to trimming and J lost 1 base, with 11 bases between them. Per the germline V gene, CDR1 is SGHVS and CDR2 is FNYEAQ.

This clonotype was counted a few times. The V call is TRBV5-1, the J call TRBJ1-5; D is undetermined. Trimming removed 0 bases at V and 0 bases at J, with 10 bases between. CDR3 length: 16 residues. Germline V gene sequence: CDR1 SGHRS, CDR2 YFSETQ. CDR3 coding DNA: TGCGCCAGCAGCTTGGAGGGCGGGGATAGCAATCAGCCCCAGCATTTT. This codes for CASSLEGGDSNQPQHF.

This clonotype was seen a handful of times. This chain uses TRBV12-3 or TRBV12-4 with TRBJ2-1; 7 nucleotides align to TRBD1. There are 16 residues in the CDR3. V dropped 7 bases and J dropped 5; count of bases not matched to a gene: 14. In nucleotides, the CDR3 is TGTGCCAGCACTCCTATAAGGGACAGCGATAACAATGAGCAGTTCTTC. Protein sequence: CASTPIRDSDNNEQFF.

The table lists this clonotype with a few counts. This chain connects TRBV6-5 to TRBJ2-7; 8 bases map to TRBD1. The germline CDR1 and CDR2 sequences are MNHEY and SVGAGI. The J segment lost 1 base and the V segment lost 4 bases, leaving 6 bases of the junction unmatched. The CDR3 contains 15 residues. The CDR3 DNA is TGTGCCAGCAGTTGGGACAGGACATCTTCCTACGAGCAGTACTTC. The encoded protein is CASSWDRTSSYEQYF.

This clonotype turned up a few times. The chain uses TRBV3-1 and TRBJ2-2, with unresolved D. The germline CDR1 and CDR2 sequences are LGHDT and YNNKEL (reference sequence). This CDR3 region has 16 residues. The ends were cut back, 5 bases at V and 4 bases at J, with 17 bases in the middle. The DNA for the CDR3 is TGTGCCAGCAGCAAAACGTGGACCCCTGCCACCGGGGAGCTGTTTTTT. This sequence encodes CASSKTWTPATGELFF.

In this sample, this clonotype turned up a few times. V is TRBV27 and J is TRBJ1-4; the D gene is possibly TRBD1 (5 bases). This CDR3 region has 14 residues. Trimming shortened V by 4 bases and J by 7 bases, and 13 bases separated the two germline ends. The germline CDR1 and CDR2 sequences are MNHEY and SMNVEV (reference sequence). The CDR3 region is CASSSPRRGEKLFF. For the CDR3, the DNA is TGTGCCAGCAGTTCCCCCCGAAGGGGTGAAAAACTGTTTTTT.

This clonotype was seen a handful of times. The rearrangement uses TRBV6-2 or TRBV6-3 and TRBJ1-2; D uncertain. Trimming shortened V by 6 bases and J by 5 bases, and 13 bases separated the two germline ends. The CDR3 contains 13 residues. Germline loops: CDR1 MNHEY, CDR2 SVGEGT. The CDR3: CASRGRRTYGYTF. CDR3 DNA: TGTGCCAGCAGAGGACGGAGGACGTATGGCTACACCTTC.

The gene calls are TRBV9 and TRBJ2-3; unclear D gene. The CDR3 consists of 17 residues. V was pared by 1 base and J by 2 bases, with 17 bases between. Germline V lookup: CDR1 SGDLS, CDR2 YYNGEE. The CDR3 region has the DNA TGTGCCAGCAGCGTAAACGAGTTTGCGGCGACCACAGATACGCAGTATTTT. Its translation is CASSVNEFAATTDTQYF.

This clonotype showed up just a few times. The V and J genes are TRBV29-1 and TRBJ1-2, with D tentatively TRBD1 (6 bases). Trimming stripped 4 bases from V and 6 bases from J, with 18 bases between. CDR1 and CDR2 from the germline V gene are SQVTM and ANQGSEA. This CDR3 has 14 residues. In DNA form, the CDR3 reads TGCAGCGTTGTCGGGGGTGGGGGCGCAAATGGCTACACCTTC. It is translated as CSVVGGGGANGYTF.

This clonotype was detected only a few times. The chain's CDR3 is CASSLVGLGTDTQYF. In DNA, the CDR3 is TGTGCCAGCAGCTTGGTGGGGTTAGGCACAGATACGCAGTATTTT. J is TRBJ2-3 and V is TRBV5-5; no clear D. Trimming took 0 bases from V and 1 from J, leaving 9 bases between them. In germline, CDR1 is SGHKS, CDR2 YYEKEE (reference sequence). The CDR3 is 15 residues long.